This TCR beta chain stems from a study of T cell responses to AZD1222 COVID-19 vaccine. Study-wide findings and caveats: The study found vaccine-associated CD4 TCRs spanning spike, dominant at 160-218 and 743-854. A reported finding is that nearly half of spike-specific TCRs target unmutated variant regions. The peak T cell response came first, and repertoires were sampled only after it. Seropositive status at baseline applied to only a handful of AZD1222 recipients.

As concerns this clone: What it binds is unknown.

Sequencing was performed with immunoSEQ multiplex PCR; in TCRdb, only in-frame clones are kept and a portion is missing. Among 93,000 or so clones listed, around 90% were seen once. The length of the CDR3 is 14 residues. V lost 6 bases to trimming and J lost 0 bases, with 11 bases between them. Looked up from germline, CDR1 is LGHNT and CDR2 is FRNRAP. The chain has TRBV12-5 and TRBJ2-5; D possibly corresponds to TRBD1 (6 bases). This receptor was obtained from an adult in good health. The specimen was peripheral blood, collected on day 0 of AZD1222 vaccination. CDR3: CASGGGGYQETQYF. The CDR3 nucleotides read TGTGCTAGTGGAGGTGGGGGCTACCAAGAGACCCAGTACTTC.